This TCR beta chain derives from a study of cytomegalovirus exposure and HLA in healthy donors. The study sampled nominally healthy donors, though unrecorded immune exposures were likely. Broader study findings: In a later analysis, a genetic analysis reported fewer productive-TCR N-insertions in an Asian-associated ancestry cluster than the cohort average. Accurate prediction of HLA-A and HLA-B alleles (for most subjects) was reportedly achieved from TCR beta sequences.

Remarks on this clone: Its antigen is as yet unknown.

It was with 60 Vbeta and 13 Jbeta primers that the PCR ran. Method: immunoSEQ multiplex PCR; TCRdb's copy keeps in-frame clones and lacks some. The sample records around 120,000 clones, 80% being singletons. This TCR was sampled from a middle-aged woman in good health and CMV-seronegative. Specimen: PBMCs.

The CDR3 region has the DNA TGTGCCAGCAGCTTAGGGGGGCTCTATGGCTACACCTTC. It encodes CASSLGGLYGYTF. This sequence joins TRBV7-9 and TRBJ1-2, with D maybe TRBD1 (6 bases). V gave up 1 base and J gave up 4 bases, with 7 bases separating them. Germline CDR1 and CDR2: SEHNR and FQNEAQ (reference sequence). CDR3 length equals 13 residues.